These 20 T cell receptor beta chains came from one sample sequenced in a study of shared clonotypes between healthy human individuals. Sequencing used immunoSEQ multiplex PCR; TCRdb keeps in-frame clones, though not all of them. Of roughly 2,000,000 clones listed, roughly 94% are singletons. Naive CD8 cells lacked CD45RO and underwent positive selection for CCR7, leaving out terminally differentiated effector memory CD45RA+ cells. The sequenced material came from naive CD8+ T cells sorted from blood. Receptor source: a man in his late teens or twenties in good health.

The chain employs TRBV27 and TRBJ2-7; 7 positions agree with TRBD1. This CDR3 has 12 amino acids. Germline V gene data show CDR1 as MNHEY and CDR2 as SMNVEV (reference sequence). With V trimmed by 4 bases and J by 5 bases, 2 bases remained unmatched. The CDR3 DNA reads TGTGCCAGCAGTTCGGGGACAGACGAGCAGTACTTC. The encoded protein is CASSSGTDEQYF.

The gene calls are TRBV29-1 and TRBJ1-2; D is undetermined. CDR3 length equals 17 residues. Germline-derived CDR1 and CDR2 are SQVTM and ANQGSEA. The ends were cut back, 2 bases at V and 3 bases at J, with 22 bases in the middle. The CDR3 loop is CSVENSGGPNGYYGYTF. In nucleotides, the CDR3 is TGCAGCGTTGAAAACTCGGGCGGCCCGAATGGGTACTATGGCTACACCTTC. Looking up the rest from reference TRBV29-1 and TRBJ1-2 gives the full variable domain: SAVISQKPSRDICQRGTSLTIQCQVDSQVTMMFWYRQQPGQSLTLIATANQGSEATYESGFVIDKFPISRPNLTFSTLTVSNMSPEDSSIYLCSVENSGGPNGYYGYTFGSGTRLTVV.

The J gene is TRBJ2-1, the V gene TRBV7-6; 12 bases fit TRBD2. CDR3 size: 17 residues. The germline V gene has CDR1 SGHVS and CDR2 FNYEAQ. The ends lost 1 base at V and 5 bases at J; junction bases unmatched: 6. The CDR3 DNA sequence: TGTGCCAGCAGCTTAGTTCTAGCGGGAGGGCTGGACAATGAGCAGTTCTTC. This sequence encodes CASSLVLAGGLDNEQFF.

The rearrangement joins TRBV28 to TRBJ1-4, with D uncertain. Germline-derived CDR1 and CDR2 are MDHEN and SYDVKM. The CDR3 has 17 amino acids. The V end lost 2 bases, the J end lost 0 bases, and 13 bases lay between the germline ends. The CDR3 bases are TGTGCCAGCAGTTTACTCCGAGAGGTTGCAACTAATGAAAAACTGTTTTTT. Encoded protein: CASSLLREVATNEKLFF.

A word on this clone: At the DNA level, this CDR3 is encoded by other sequences in the same sample as well. J is TRBJ2-1 and V is TRBV11-2; the match to TRBD2 covers 10 bases. The CDR3 covers 17 residues. The germline V gene has CDR1 SGHAT and CDR2 FQNNGV. V was clipped by 0 bases and J by 1 base; unmatched bases: 3. The CDR3 DNA is TGTGCCAGCAGCTTAGACCTAGCGGGAGCATCCTACAATGAGCAGTTCTTC. This translates into CASSLDLAGASYNEQFF.

V gene TRBV4-1 combines with J gene TRBJ1-2, with D unresolved. Germline V gene sequence: CDR1 MGHRA, CDR2 YSYEKL. CDR3 size: 13 residues. V was clipped by 1 base and J by 4 bases, with 7 bases between them. CDR3 residues: CASSQGIGYGYTF. The DNA for the CDR3 is TGCGCCAGCAGCCAAGGTATAGGCTATGGCTACACCTTC.

V gene TRBV11-2 combines with J gene TRBJ2-3; TRBD1 is a possible D gene (5 bases). Germline CDR1 reads SGHAT; CDR2 reads FQNNGV. V dropped 3 bases and J dropped 1 base, with 11 bases sitting between them. The CDR3 contains 15 residues. CDR3 protein: CASSFRVGGTDTQYF. The CDR3, as DNA: TGTGCCAGCAGCTTTAGGGTAGGGGGCACAGATACGCAGTATTTT.

This clone was seen a single time. J is TRBJ2-7 and V is TRBV4-2; D is undetermined. There are 13 residues in the CDR3. The germline gives CDR1 LGHNA, CDR2 YNFKEQ. Trimming took 1 base from V and 3 from J, leaving 7 bases between them. Written as DNA, the CDR3 is TGTGCCAGCAGCCAAGGGTTAAACTACGAGCAGTACTTC. Residues: CASSQGLNYEQYF.

The chain carries TRBV4-3 and TRBJ2-5; 7 bases fit TRBD2. V dropped 0 bases and J dropped 5; count of bases not matched to a gene: 15. The CDR3 sequence is 18 residues long. Looked up from germline, CDR1 is LGHNA and CDR2 is YSLEER. The CDR3: CASSQDIVSREAGETQYF. The CDR3 DNA reads as TGCGCCAGCAGCCAAGATATTGTTTCTCGGGAGGCAGGGGAGACCCAGTACTTC.

V usage is TRBV10-3 and J usage is TRBJ1-5; D gene ambiguous. The CDR3 is 13 amino acids. Trimming left V 1 base short and J 6 bases short, with 7 bases between. Germline V lookup: CDR1 ENHRY, CDR2 SYGVKD. The CDR3 sequence: CAISELGGQPQHF. The CDR3 nucleotides are TGTGCCATCAGTGAGTTGGGAGGTCAGCCCCAGCATTTT.

V gene TRBV19 combines with J gene TRBJ1-1; D not certain. The CDR3 length is 14 residues. Trimming shortened V by 3 bases and J by 0 bases, and 8 bases separated the two germline ends. Germline loops: CDR1 LNHDA, CDR2 SQIVND (reference sequence). In nucleotides, the CDR3 is TGTGCCAGTAGTATCGGTACCATGAACACTGAAGCTTTCTTT. This gives the protein CASSIGTMNTEAFF.

J is TRBJ1-1 and V is TRBV5-1; D possibly corresponds to TRBD1 (5 bases). Trimming shortened V by 3 bases and J by 3 bases, and 12 bases separated the two germline ends. The CDR3 totals 14 residues. The V gene's germline CDR1 is SGHRS and CDR2 YFSETQ. Here the CDR3 reads CASSSAGGDTEAFF. The DNA of the CDR3 is TGCGCCAGCAGCTCTGCTGGGGGGGACACTGAAGCTTTCTTT.

The genes are TRBV11-2 and TRBJ2-7; a weak D match, TRBD1 (6 bases). In germline, CDR1 is SGHAT, CDR2 FQNNGV. This CDR3 has 13 amino acids. V lost 5 bases, J lost 2 bases, and 10 bases lay in between. The CDR3 sequence: CASSPGQPYEQYF. CDR3 DNA: TGTGCCAGCAGCCCCGGACAGCCCTACGAGCAGTACTTC.

The V call is TRBV9, the J call TRBJ2-7; no reliable D call. The V end was cut by 4 bases, the J end by 6 bases, with 23 bases between. Germline-derived CDR1 and CDR2 are SGDLS and YYNGEE. The CDR3 extends over 16 amino acids. CDR3 region: CASSPPWAMDLSEQYF. The CDR3 nucleotides are TGTGCCAGCAGCCCTCCCTGGGCCATGGACCTTTCCGAGCAGTACTTC.

The chain employs TRBV2 and TRBJ2-3; 7 nucleotides match TRBD1. The CDR3 runs to 17 residues. Trimming at V came to 6 bases and at J to 0 bases, leaving 12 bases not matched to a gene. Germline CDR1 SNHLY, CDR2 FYNNEI. DNA for the CDR3: TGTGCCAGCAGCCAGATAGGGGGCGGAACAAGCACAGATACGCAGTATTTT. Translated: CASSQIGGGTSTDTQYF.

The CDR3 sequence is CASSTQAGSGNTIYF. The CDR3 bases are TGTGCCAGCAGTACCCAAGCAGGGTCCGGAAACACCATATATTTT. The V gene is TRBV27, the J gene TRBJ1-3; tentatively, D is TRBD1 (5 bases). In germline, CDR1 is MNHEY, CDR2 SMNVEV (reference sequence). Trimming took off 5 bases at V and 4 bases at J, with 15 bases between the two ends. This CDR3 has 15 residues.

The chain carries TRBV30 and TRBJ2-7; D ambiguous. This CDR3 has 11 residues. Germline V gene sequence: CDR1 GTSNPN, CDR2 SVGIG (reference sequence). Trimming pared 2 bases from V and 6 bases from J, leaving 8 bases between. The CDR3, as DNA: TGTGCCTGGAGTCCCTCAGCCGAGCAGTACTTC. Protein sequence: CAWSPSAEQYF.

The CDR3 loop reads CASSLTGQGWTDTQYF. In nucleotides, the CDR3 is TGTGCCAGCAGCTTAACAGGACAGGGGTGGACAGATACGCAGTATTTT. The genes are TRBV11-1 and TRBJ2-3; 9 bases agree with TRBD1. V lost 2 bases, J lost 3 bases, and 6 bases stayed unmatched. This CDR3 comprises 16 residues. Germline CDR1 SGHAT, CDR2 FQDESV (reference sequence).

The chain recombines TRBV2 with TRBJ1-2, with D maybe TRBD1 (5 bases). The CDR3 is 11 amino acids. CDR1 is SNHLY and CDR2 is FYNNEI in the germline V gene. V dropped 3 bases and J dropped 8 bases, with 7 bases sitting between them. CDR3 sequence reads: CASSDREGYTF. DNA for the CDR3: TGTGCCAGCAGTGACAGGGAAGGCTACACCTTC.

The chain is built from TRBV30 and TRBJ2-7; TRBD2 agrees at 10 bases. This CDR3 is 14 amino acids long. The J segment lost 5 bases and the V segment lost 3 bases, leaving 7 bases of the junction unmatched. Per the germline V gene, CDR1 is GTSNPN and CDR2 is SVGIG (reference sequence). CDR3 amino acids: CAWSSGLALHEQYF. CDR3 DNA sequence: TGTGCCTGGAGCTCGGGACTAGCGTTGCACGAGCAGTACTTC.